A single sample gave rise to the 20 T cell receptor beta chains below, sequenced in a study of T-cell reconstitution after alpha-beta-depleted transplantation in children. This sample's TCRbeta library carried unique molecular identifier barcodes. From the PCR reads, TCRdb called clonotypes with MiXCR, one entry per CDR3 protein. The sample carries approximately 630,000 distinct CDR3 sequences, about 12% recorded once. Specimen: PBMCs, collected before TCRalphabeta/CD19-depleted stem cell transplant. All receptors derive from a girl between 2 and 10 years old with congenital amegakaryocytic thrombocytopenia, due to receive a stem cell transplant.

This clonotype showed up many times. The junction differs from germline at one of its ends, possibly a read error. The V gene is TRBV5-1, the J gene TRBJ2-7; perhaps TRBD1 as D (5 bases). The CDR3 has 14 residues. The germline CDR1 and CDR2 sequences are SGHRS and YFSETQ. This CDR3 reads CASSLAGLSYEQYF. The CDR3 nucleotides are TGTGCCAGCAGCTTAGCAGGGTTGAGCTACGAGCAGTACTTC. Supplemented by reference TRBV5-1 and TRBJ2-7, the full variable domain reads KAGVTQTPRYLIKTRGQQVTLSCSPISGHRSVSWYQQTPGQGLQFLFEYFSETQRNKGNFPGRFSGRQFSNSRSEMNVSTLELGDSALYLCASSLAGLSYEQYFGPGTRLTVT.

This chain links TRBV20-1 with TRBJ2-7, with TRBD2 matching over 7 bases. V shed 3 bases, J shed 2 bases, and the junction held 4 bases outside the gene matches. From germline, CDR1 is DFQATT and CDR2 SNEGSKA (reference sequence). This CDR3 region has 13 residues. The chain's CDR3 is CSARLGGTYEQYF. In DNA, the CDR3 is TGCAGTGCTAGGTTGGGAGGGACCTACGAGCAGTACTTC.

The chain is built from TRBV18 and TRBJ2-7; D possibly corresponds to TRBD2 (6 bases). Germline-derived CDR1 and CDR2 are KGHSH and LQKENI. CDR3 length: 15 residues. The V and J ends lost 1 base and 4 bases respectively, with 14 bases between them. The DNA of the CDR3 is TGTGCCAGCTCACCACTCGTCGGGGGTATATACGAGCAGTACTTC. Translated: CASSPLVGGIYEQYF.

The chain couples TRBV14 to TRBJ1-1; D call uncertain. The length of the CDR3 is 14 residues. Germline V gives CDR1 SGHDN, CDR2 FVKESK. The V and J ends lost 1 base and 4 bases respectively, with 10 bases between them. The CDR3 nucleotides are TGTGCCAGCAGCCAAGTTTCAGGAATCACTGAAGCTTTCTTT. Residues: CASSQVSGITEAFF.

This clonotype was seen more than once but under ten times. The chain uses TRBV10-3 and TRBJ2-2; tentatively, D is TRBD2 (5 bases). The CDR3 totals 14 residues. V was clipped by 10 bases and J by 2 bases, with 14 bases between them. In germline, CDR1 is ENHRY, CDR2 SYGVKD. The DNA of the CDR3 is TGTGCCACCGTTGGAGGTCCCAACACCGGGGAGCTGTTTTTT. This gives the protein CATVGGPNTGELFF.

This clonotype has only a few counts. One junction end does not reproduce the germline sequence, and a read error may be involved. This chain links TRBV20-1 with TRBJ2-1, with TRBD2 matching 15 bases. The CDR3 runs to 20 residues. Germline-derived CDR1 and CDR2 are DFQATT and SNEGSKA (reference sequence). The CDR3: CCARVGPGLAGGISYNEQFF. CDR3 bases: TGCTGTGCTAGAGTGGGACCGGGACTAGCGGGAGGAATCTCCTACAATGAGCAGTTCTTC.

This chain joins TRBV10-3 and TRBJ2-5; weak D call: TRBD1 (6 bases). Per the germline V gene, CDR1 is ENHRY and CDR2 is SYGVKD. The CDR3 is 13 amino acids. The germline V and J ends were trimmed by 10 bases and 3 bases, with 15 bases remaining between them. CDR3: CATVGQWEETQYF. The CDR3, as DNA: TGTGCCACCGTAGGACAGTGGGAAGAGACCCAGTACTTC.

The chain joins TRBV20-1 to TRBJ2-3; 8 bases agree with TRBD2. The CDR3 loop spans 15 amino acids. CDR1 is DFQATT and CDR2 is SNEGSKA in the germline V gene (reference sequence). The J segment lost 2 bases and the V segment lost 4 bases, leaving 8 bases of the junction unmatched. Here the CDR3 reads CSATFSGSSTDTQYF. CDR3 coding DNA: TGCAGTGCTACATTCAGCGGGAGCTCCACAGATACGCAGTATTTT.

This clonotype has ten or more counts. The gene calls are TRBV7-6 and TRBJ2-1; D perhaps matches TRBD2 (6 bases). Trimming removed 5 bases from V and 8 bases from J, with 22 bases in between. This CDR3 spans 16 amino acids. CDR1 and CDR2 (germline): SGHVS, FNYEAQ. The CDR3 DNA reads as TGTGCCAGCAGCATCTACCCGCGGGGTAGGACATATGAGCAGTTCTTC. Translation gives CASSIYPRGRTYEQFF.

There are many counts of this clonotype. The chain recombines TRBV29-1 with TRBJ2-7; D may correspond to TRBD1 or TRBD2 (5 bases each). CDR3 length: 14 amino acids. Trimming shortened V by 6 bases and J by 0 bases, and 15 bases separated the two germline ends. Germline V gives CDR1 SQVTM, CDR2 ANQGSEA. The CDR3 nucleotides read TGCAGCGTCGGGACGGATACGAGCTCCTACGAGCAGTACTTC. It is translated as CSVGTDTSSYEQYF.

This clonotype was observed at least ten times. This chain connects TRBV4-1 to TRBJ2-3, with D perhaps given as TRBD1 or TRBD2 (5 bases each). V dropped 2 bases and J dropped 7 bases, with 22 bases sitting between them. CDR1 is MGHRA, CDR2 YSYEKL, per germline. The CDR3 spans 17 residues. The CDR3 protein is CASSQPKGAEDDYTQYF. CDR3 nucleotides: TGCGCCAGCAGCCAACCAAAAGGGGCGGAGGACGACTATACGCAGTATTTT.

The sample holds many counts of this clonotype. V gene TRBV20-1 combines with J gene TRBJ2-1; 7 nucleotides match TRBD2. The CDR3 has 15 amino acids. Germline CDR1 reads DFQATT; CDR2 reads SNEGSKA (reference sequence). Germline trimming cut 2 bases from V and 5 bases from J; bases unmatched to any gene: 9. The CDR3 bases are TGCAGTGCTAGAATTGGCGGGAGAGGAGACAATGAGCAGTTCTTC. It translates to CSARIGGRGDNEQFF.

This clonotype was seen at least ten times. This chain joins TRBV12-3 or TRBV12-4 and TRBJ2-2; TRBD1 or TRBD2 may be the D gene (5 bases each). Deletions cut 3 bases from V and 4 bases from J, with 15 bases between. The CDR3 is made up of 16 amino acids. CDR3 coding DNA: TGTGCCAGCAGTTTCTGGGGGACGTCGAGCACCGGGGAGCTGTTTTTT. Translated, it gives CASSFWGTSSTGELFF.

The sample holds a few counts of this clonotype. V gene TRBV28 combines with J gene TRBJ2-3; D tentatively reads TRBD1 or TRBD2 (5 bases each). Germline loops: CDR1 MDHEN, CDR2 SYDVKM. Trimming shortened V by 7 bases and J by 2 bases, and 16 bases separated the two germline ends. This CDR3 comprises 15 residues. Here the CDR3 DNA reads TGTGCCAGCACCCTGGGGGATAGGATCACAGATACGCAGTATTTT. Protein: CASTLGDRITDTQYF. Using reference TRBV28 and TRBJ2-3 for the parts outside the CDR3, the full variable domain is DVKVTQSSRYLVKRTGEKVFLECVQDMDHENMFWYRQDPGLGLRLIYFSYDVKMKEKGDIPEGYSVSREKKERFSLILESASTNQTSMYLCASTLGDRITDTQYFGPGTRLTVL.

This clonotype has at least ten counts. The rearrangement links TRBV7-9 to TRBJ2-1; D may be TRBD2 (5 bases). This CDR3 is 16 amino acids long. Between the trimmed V and J ends, which lost 2 bases and 4 bases, there was a span of 15 bases. CDR1 is SEHNR, CDR2 FQNEAQ, per germline (reference sequence). The DNA for the CDR3 is TGTGCCAGCAGCTTATTTAGGGAGCTGCGGTACAATGAGCAGTTCTTC. It yields the protein CASSLFRELRYNEQFF.

This clonotype was counted many times. CDR3 region: CASSSVGQGYGPDTEAFF. The CDR3 bases are TGCGCCAGCAGCTCTGTAGGACAGGGGTACGGACCGGACACTGAAGCTTTCTTT. The chain links TRBV5-1 to TRBJ1-1, with 9 bases aligning to TRBD1. Unmatched junction bases numbered 15, after V lost 3 bases and J lost 3 bases. This CDR3 contains 18 residues. The germline V gene has CDR1 SGHRS and CDR2 YFSETQ.

This clonotype came up many times. CDR3 in amino acids: CASSLWDWENNEQFF. CDR3 DNA sequence: TGCGCCAGCAGCTTGTGGGATTGGGAAAACAATGAGCAGTTCTTC. The chain combines TRBV5-1 with TRBJ2-1, with unresolved D. V shed 1 base and J shed 5 bases, with 13 bases lying between them. The CDR3 totals 15 residues. CDR1 is SGHRS and CDR2 is YFSETQ in the germline V gene.

This clonotype was counted ten times or more. The chain joins TRBV12-3 or TRBV12-4 to TRBJ2-1; TRBD2 aligns across 7 bases. The CDR3 length is 15 residues. Losses at the gene ends were 5 bases for V and 5 bases for J; bases not matched to a gene: 9. CDR3 amino acids: CASSPAGVQDNEQFF. For the CDR3, the DNA is TGTGCCAGCAGTCCCGCGGGAGTACAAGACAATGAGCAGTTCTTC.

The chain uses TRBV5-1 and TRBJ2-5; 8 bases agree with TRBD1. The CDR3 sequence is 17 residues long. V trimming: 0 bases; J trimming: 3 bases; junction bases outside the gene matches: 10. Per the germline V gene, CDR1 is SGHRS and CDR2 is YFSETQ. The CDR3 protein is CASSLALFGQGKETQYF. CDR3 DNA: TGCGCCAGCAGCTTGGCCCTTTTCGGACAGGGCAAAGAGACCCAGTACTTC. The entire variable domain, with the rest obtained from reference TRBV5-1 and TRBJ2-5, is as follows: KAGVTQTPRYLIKTRGQQVTLSCSPISGHRSVSWYQQTPGQGLQFLFEYFSETQRNKGNFPGRFSGRQFSNSRSEMNVSTLELGDSALYLCASSLALFGQGKETQYFGPGTRLLVL.

In this sample, this clonotype turned up a few times. This chain joins TRBV10-2 and TRBJ2-7, with a possible D match to TRBD2 (5 bases). Trimming left V 0 bases short and J 7 bases short, with 10 bases between. Looked up from germline, CDR1 is WSHSY and CDR2 is SAAADI. The CDR3 runs to 13 residues. CDR3 residues: CASSESTRGEQYF. The DNA of the CDR3 is TGCGCCAGCAGTGAGTCGACGAGAGGGGAGCAGTACTTC.